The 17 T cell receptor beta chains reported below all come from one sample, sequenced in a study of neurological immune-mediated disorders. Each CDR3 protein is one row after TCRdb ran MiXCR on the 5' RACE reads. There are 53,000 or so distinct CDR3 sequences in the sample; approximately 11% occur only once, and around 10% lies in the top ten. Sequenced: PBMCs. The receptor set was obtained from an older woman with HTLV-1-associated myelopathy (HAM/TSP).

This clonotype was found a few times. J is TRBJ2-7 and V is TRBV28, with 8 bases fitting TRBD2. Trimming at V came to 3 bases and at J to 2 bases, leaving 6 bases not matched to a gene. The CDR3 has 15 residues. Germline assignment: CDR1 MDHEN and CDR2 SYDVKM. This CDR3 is CASSFRGGLTYEQYF. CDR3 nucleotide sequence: TGTGCCAGCAGTTTTCGGGGGGGACTAACCTACGAGCAGTACTTC.

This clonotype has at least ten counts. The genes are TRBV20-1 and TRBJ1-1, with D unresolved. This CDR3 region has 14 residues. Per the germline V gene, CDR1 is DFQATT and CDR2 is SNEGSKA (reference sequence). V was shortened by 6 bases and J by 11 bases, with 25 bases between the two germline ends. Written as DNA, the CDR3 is TGCAGTGCCCCTATTACGGTCCGGGGAGGATTGGCTTTCTTT. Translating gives CSAPITVRGGLAFF.

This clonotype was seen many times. The CDR3 DNA follows: TGTGCCAGCAGTAGGACAGGGATGGGGCAGCCCCAGCATTTT. This encodes CASSRTGMGQPQHF. The rearrangement uses TRBV12-3 or TRBV12-4 and TRBJ1-5, with 8 bases that match TRBD1. J was trimmed by 7 bases and V by 5 bases; bases with no gene match: 7. This CDR3 spans 14 amino acids.

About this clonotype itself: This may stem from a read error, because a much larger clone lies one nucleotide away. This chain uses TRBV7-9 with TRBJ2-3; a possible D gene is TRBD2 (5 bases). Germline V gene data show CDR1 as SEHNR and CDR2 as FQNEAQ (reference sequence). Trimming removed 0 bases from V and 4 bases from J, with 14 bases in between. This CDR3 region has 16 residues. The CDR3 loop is CASSLATRGSPDTQYF. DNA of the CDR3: TGTGCCAGCAGCTTAGCGACCAGAGGGAGTCCAGATACGCAGTATTTT.

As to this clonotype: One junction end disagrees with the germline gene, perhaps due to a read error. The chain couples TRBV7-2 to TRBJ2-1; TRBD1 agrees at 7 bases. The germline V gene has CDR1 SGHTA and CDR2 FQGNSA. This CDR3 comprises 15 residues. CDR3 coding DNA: TGTGCCAACAGCCCGACAGGGAGCTTCTACAATGAGCAGTTCTTC. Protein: CANSPTGSFYNEQFF.

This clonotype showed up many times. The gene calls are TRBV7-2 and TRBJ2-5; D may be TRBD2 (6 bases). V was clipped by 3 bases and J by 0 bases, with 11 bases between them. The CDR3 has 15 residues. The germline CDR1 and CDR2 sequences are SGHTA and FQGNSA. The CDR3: CASSFLATHQETQYF. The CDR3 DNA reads TGTGCCAGCAGCTTTCTAGCGACCCACCAAGAGACCCAGTACTTC.

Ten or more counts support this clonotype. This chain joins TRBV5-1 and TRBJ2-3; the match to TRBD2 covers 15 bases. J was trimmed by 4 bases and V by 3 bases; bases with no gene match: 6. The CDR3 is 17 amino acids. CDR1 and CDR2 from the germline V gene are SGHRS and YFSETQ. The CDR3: CASSSGTSGRFADTQYF. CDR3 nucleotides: TGCGCCAGCAGCTCCGGGACTAGCGGGAGGTTCGCAGATACGCAGTATTTT.

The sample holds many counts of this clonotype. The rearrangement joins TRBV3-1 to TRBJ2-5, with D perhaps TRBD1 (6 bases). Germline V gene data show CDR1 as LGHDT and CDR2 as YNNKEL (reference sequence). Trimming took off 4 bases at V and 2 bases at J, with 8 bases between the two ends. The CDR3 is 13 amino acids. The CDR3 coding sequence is TGTGCCAGCAGCCCTGGACAGCAAGAGACCCAGTACTTC. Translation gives CASSPGQQETQYF.

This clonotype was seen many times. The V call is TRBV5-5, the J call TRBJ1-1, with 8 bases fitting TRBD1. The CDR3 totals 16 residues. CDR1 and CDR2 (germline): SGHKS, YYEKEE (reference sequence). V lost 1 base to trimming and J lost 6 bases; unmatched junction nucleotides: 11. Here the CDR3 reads CASSLRSGQGLSEAFF. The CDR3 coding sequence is TGTGCCAGCAGCTTGCGTTCAGGACAGGGTTTGTCTGAAGCTTTCTTT.

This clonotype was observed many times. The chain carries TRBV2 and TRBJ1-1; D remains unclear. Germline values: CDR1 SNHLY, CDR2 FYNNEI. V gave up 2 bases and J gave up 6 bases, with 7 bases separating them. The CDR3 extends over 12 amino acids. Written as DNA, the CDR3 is TGTGCCAGCAGTGAATCCCTCGCTGAAGCTTTCTTT. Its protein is CASSESLAEAFF.

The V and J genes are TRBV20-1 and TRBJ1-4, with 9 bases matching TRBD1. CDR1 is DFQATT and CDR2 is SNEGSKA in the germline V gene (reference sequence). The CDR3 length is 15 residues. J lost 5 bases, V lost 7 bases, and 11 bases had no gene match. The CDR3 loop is CSVKPGQGRNEKLFF. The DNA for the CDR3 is TGCAGTGTTAAACCGGGACAGGGACGGAATGAAAAACTGTTTTTT.

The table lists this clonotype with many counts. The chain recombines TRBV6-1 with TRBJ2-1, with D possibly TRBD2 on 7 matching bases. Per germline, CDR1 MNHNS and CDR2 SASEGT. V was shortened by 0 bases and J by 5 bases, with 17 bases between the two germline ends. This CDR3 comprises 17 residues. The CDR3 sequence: CASSEALRGARDNEQFF. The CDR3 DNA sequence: TGTGCCAGCAGTGAAGCGCTCCGGGGGGCTAGAGACAATGAGCAGTTCTTC.

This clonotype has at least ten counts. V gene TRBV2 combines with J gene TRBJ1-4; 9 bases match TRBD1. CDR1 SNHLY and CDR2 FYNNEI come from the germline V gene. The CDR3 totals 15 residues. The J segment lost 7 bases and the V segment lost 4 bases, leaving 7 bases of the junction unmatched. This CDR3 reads CASSGTGGAGEKLFF. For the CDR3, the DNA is TGTGCCAGCAGTGGAACAGGGGGCGCAGGTGAAAAACTGTTTTTT.

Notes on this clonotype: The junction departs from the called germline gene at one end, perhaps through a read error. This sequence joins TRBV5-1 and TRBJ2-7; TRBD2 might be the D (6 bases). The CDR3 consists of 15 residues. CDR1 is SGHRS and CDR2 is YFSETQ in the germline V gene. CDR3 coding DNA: TGCGCCAGTAGCTTGGAATCGCGGGACTCCTACGATCAGTACTTC. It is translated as CASSLESRDSYDQYF.

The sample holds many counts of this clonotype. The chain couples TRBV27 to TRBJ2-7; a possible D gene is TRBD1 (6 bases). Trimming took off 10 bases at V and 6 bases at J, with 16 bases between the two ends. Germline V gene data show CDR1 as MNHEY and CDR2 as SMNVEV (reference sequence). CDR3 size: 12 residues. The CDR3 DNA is TGTGCCACCTATGGCCTAGGGGGCGAGCAGTACTTC. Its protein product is CATYGLGGEQYF.

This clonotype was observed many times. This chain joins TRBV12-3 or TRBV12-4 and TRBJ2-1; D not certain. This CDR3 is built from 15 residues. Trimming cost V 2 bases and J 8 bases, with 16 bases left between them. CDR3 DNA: TGTGCCAGCAGTTTAAGACCACTTCCCCCTGATGAGCAGTTCTTC. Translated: CASSLRPLPPDEQFF.

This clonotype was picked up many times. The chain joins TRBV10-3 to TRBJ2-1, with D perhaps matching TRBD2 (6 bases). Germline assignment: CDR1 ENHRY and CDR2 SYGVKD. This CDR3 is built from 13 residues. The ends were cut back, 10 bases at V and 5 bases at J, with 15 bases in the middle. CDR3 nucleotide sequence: TGTGCCACCCAAGGAGGAGGGGACAATGAGCAGTTCTTC. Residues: CATQGGGDNEQFF.